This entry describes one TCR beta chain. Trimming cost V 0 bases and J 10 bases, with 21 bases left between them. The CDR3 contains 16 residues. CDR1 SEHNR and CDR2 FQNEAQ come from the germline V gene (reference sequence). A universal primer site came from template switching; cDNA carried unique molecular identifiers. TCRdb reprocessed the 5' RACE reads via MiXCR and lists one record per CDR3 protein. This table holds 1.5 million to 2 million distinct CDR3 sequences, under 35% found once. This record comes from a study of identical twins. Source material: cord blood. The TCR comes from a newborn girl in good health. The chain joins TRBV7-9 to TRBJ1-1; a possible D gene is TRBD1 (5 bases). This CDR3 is CASSLAATVMNTGAFF. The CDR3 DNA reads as TGTGCCAGCAGCTTAGCCGCGACAGTCATGAACACCGGAGCTTTCTTT.